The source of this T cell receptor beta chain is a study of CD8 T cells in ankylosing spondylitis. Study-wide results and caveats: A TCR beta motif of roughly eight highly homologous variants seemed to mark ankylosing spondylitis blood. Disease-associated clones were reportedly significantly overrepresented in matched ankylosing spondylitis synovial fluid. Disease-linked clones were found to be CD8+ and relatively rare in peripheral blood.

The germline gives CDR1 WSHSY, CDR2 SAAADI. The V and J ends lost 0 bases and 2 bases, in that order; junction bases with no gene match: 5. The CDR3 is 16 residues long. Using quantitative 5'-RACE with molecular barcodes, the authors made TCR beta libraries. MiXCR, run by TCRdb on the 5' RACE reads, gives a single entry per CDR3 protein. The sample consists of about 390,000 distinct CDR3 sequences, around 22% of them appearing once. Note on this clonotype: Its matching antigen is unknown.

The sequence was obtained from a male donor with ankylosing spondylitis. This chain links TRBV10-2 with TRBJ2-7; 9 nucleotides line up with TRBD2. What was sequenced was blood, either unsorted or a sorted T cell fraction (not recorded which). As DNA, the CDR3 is TGCGCCAGCAGTGAGTCTCGGGCTAGCGGGGCCTACGAGCAGTACTTC. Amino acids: CASSESRASGAYEQYF.